One and the same sample provided the 27 T cell receptor beta chains below, sequenced in a study of response to subunit inactivated influenza vaccine. TCRdb re-analysed the RT-PCR reads in MiXCR, keeping a single row per CDR3 protein. This table has 150,000 to 200,000 distinct CDR3 sequences, 10% to 15% appearing once. The same sample was also used in a study of T cells expressing NK-cell markers. This second study notes: Beta-chain TCR cDNA was generated via 5'RACE template switching with UMIs.

The input for sequencing was CD8+ T cells sorted from PBMCs, taken 11 to 12 days after vaccination. These receptor sequences come from a man in his fifties or sixties who received an inactivated influenza vaccine.

This clonotype was detected a few times. The V call is TRBV4-3, the J call TRBJ2-2; TRBD2 matches 7 bases. The CDR3 extends over 15 amino acids. Per germline, CDR1 LGHNA and CDR2 YSLEER. Losses at the gene ends were 4 bases for V and 6 bases for J; bases not matched to a gene: 8. The CDR3 nucleotides are TGCGCCAGCAGCCCAGGGCGGGAGTTCGCCGGGGAGCTGTTTTTT. This encodes CASSPGREFAGELFF.

This clonotype came up a few times. The rearrangement joins TRBV5-1 to TRBJ2-7; 7 bases fit TRBD1. This CDR3 is 13 amino acids long. Germline CDR1 and CDR2: SGHRS and YFSETQ. Trimming cost V 5 bases and J 3 bases; bases outside gene matches: 5. CDR3 loop: CASRQGQSYEQYF. The CDR3 DNA follows: TGCGCCAGCAGACAGGGACAGAGCTACGAGCAGTACTTC. The full variable domain, with the rest looked up from reference TRBV5-1 and TRBJ2-7, is KAGVTQTPRYLIKTRGQQVTLSCSPISGHRSVSWYQQTPGQGLQFLFEYFSETQRNKGNFPGRFSGRQFSNSRSEMNVSTLELGDSALYLCASRQGQSYEQYFGPGTRLTVT.

This clonotype has only a few counts. The J gene is TRBJ2-2, the V gene TRBV7-9; TRBD1 or TRBD2 may be the D gene (5 bases each). The CDR3 covers 13 residues. Trimming pared 5 bases from V and 6 bases from J, leaving 10 bases between. Germline CDR1 SEHNR, CDR2 FQNEAQ (reference sequence). In DNA, the CDR3 is TGTGCCAGCAGCGCTAGAGGGGCCGGGGAGCTGTTTTTT. It codes for CASSARGAGELFF.

This clonotype was counted a few times. This sequence joins TRBV7-9 and TRBJ1-2; D uncertain. The CDR3 has 15 amino acids. Germline lookup yields CDR1 SEHNR and CDR2 FQNEAQ (reference sequence). The V end lost 4 bases, the J end lost 0 bases, and 12 bases lay between the germline ends. The CDR3 is CASSSTRDPNYGYTF. CDR3 nucleotides: TGTGCCAGCAGCTCCACACGGGATCCTAACTATGGCTACACCTTC.

This clonotype was detected ten times or more. This chain joins TRBV9 and TRBJ2-1; TRBD1 agrees at 10 bases. The CDR3 is 14 residues long. Germline assignment: CDR1 SGDLS and CDR2 YYNGEE. With 3 bases clipped from V and 6 bases from J, the junction kept 3 bases outside the gene matches. This CDR3 is CASSAGTGANEQFF. The CDR3 DNA is TGTGCCAGCAGCGCCGGGACAGGGGCCAATGAGCAGTTCTTC.

The chain uses TRBV6-5 and TRBJ2-3; tentative D call: TRBD1 (5 bases). Germline CDR1 is MNHEY and CDR2 is SVGAGI. V lost 2 bases to trimming and J lost 3 bases, with 9 bases between them. The CDR3 sequence is 14 residues long. CDR3 nucleotide sequence: TGTGCCAGCAGTTACCAACGACAGACAGATACGCAGTATTTT. Translating gives CASSYQRQTDTQYF.

This chain links TRBV12-3 or TRBV12-4 with TRBJ2-1; the match to TRBD2 covers 7 bases. The junction had 13 bases not matched to a gene; V was cut back by 5 bases and J by 6 bases. The CDR3 totals 16 residues. DNA for the CDR3: TGTGCCAGCAGTCCCCCAGGGAGCGGGACTCCCAATGAGCAGTTCTTC. Its protein product is CASSPPGSGTPNEQFF.

This chain links TRBV7-8 with TRBJ2-3; weak D call: TRBD2 (7 bases). Deletions cut 6 bases from V and 2 bases from J, with 30 bases between. The CDR3 is 20 amino acids. CDR1 and CDR2 from the germline V gene are SGHVS and FQNEAQ. The CDR3 nucleotides are TGTGCCAGCAGAATCTTAGGGGACCGGGAGAGGGGGGGGCCCACAGATACGCAGTATTTT. It is translated as CASRILGDRERGGPTDTQYF.

V gene TRBV29-1 combines with J gene TRBJ2-2; TRBD2 aligns across 10 bases. Losses at the gene ends were 0 bases for V and 6 bases for J; bases not matched to a gene: 4. The CDR3 spans 15 residues. Germline values: CDR1 SQVTM, CDR2 ANQGSEA. The DNA of the CDR3 is TGCAGCGTTGAAGATCCTAGCGGGGGCCCCGGGGAGCTGTTTTTT. Protein product: CSVEDPSGGPGELFF.

This chain connects TRBV7-9 to TRBJ2-3; 12 nucleotides agree with TRBD2. The J segment lost 3 bases and the V segment lost 2 bases, leaving 3 bases of the junction unmatched. Looked up from germline, CDR1 is SEHNR and CDR2 is FQNEAQ (reference sequence). CDR3 length: 16 residues. The CDR3 loop is CASSLTSGGPTDTQYF. The DNA of the CDR3 is TGTGCCAGCAGCTTAACTAGCGGGGGGCCTACAGATACGCAGTATTTT.

The chain employs TRBV18 and TRBJ2-7; 8 bases align to TRBD1. The CDR3 sequence is 15 residues long. The germline V gene encodes CDR1 KGHSH and CDR2 LQKENI. V lost 3 bases to trimming and J lost 3 bases; unmatched junction nucleotides: 7. The CDR3 DNA follows: TGTGCCAGCTCACCGGGGACAGGACGACTCTACGAGCAGTACTTC. Translation gives CASSPGTGRLYEQYF.

Points on this clonotype: One junction end disagrees with the germline gene, perhaps due to a read error. CDR3 sequence: CATIRVSRLHEQYF. CDR3 DNA: TGTGCCACCATCAGAGTGTCTAGGCTACACGAGCAGTACTTC. The V gene is TRBV15, the J gene TRBJ2-7; no clear D gene. Germline lookup yields CDR1 LNHNV and CDR2 YYDKDF (reference sequence). CDR3 length equals 14 residues.

This clonotype was recorded at least ten times. This chain joins TRBV15 and TRBJ2-2; possibly TRBD1 for D (6 bases). V was cut by 3 bases and J by 3 bases, with 11 bases left in between. CDR1 and CDR2 (germline): LNHNV, YYDKDF (reference sequence). The CDR3 has 15 residues. This chain's CDR3 is CATSRRTAYTGELFF. The DNA of the CDR3 is TGTGCCACCAGCAGGAGGACAGCTTACACCGGGGAGCTGTTTTTT.

This clonotype was found many times. This chain uses TRBV9 with TRBJ1-3; D call uncertain. This CDR3 spans 12 amino acids. Germline assignment: CDR1 SGDLS and CDR2 YYNGEE. V was clipped by 6 bases and J by 0 bases, with 4 bases between them. This CDR3 is CASTNSGNTIYF. The CDR3 bases are TGTGCCAGCACCAACTCTGGAAACACCATATATTTT.

The sample holds a few counts of this clonotype. The chain joins TRBV20-1 to TRBJ2-7; D gene ambiguous. Germline CDR1 DFQATT, CDR2 SNEGSKA (reference sequence). V lost 2 bases and J lost 4, with 12 bases in between. This CDR3 is 13 amino acids long. The CDR3 sequence is CSARSWVGYEQYF. The CDR3 coding sequence is TGCAGTGCTAGAAGCTGGGTGGGTTACGAGCAGTACTTC.

In its sample, this clonotype was seen a few times. V usage is TRBV24-1 and J usage is TRBJ1-1, with D perhaps TRBD1 (5 bases). Germline CDR1 reads KGHDR; CDR2 reads SFDVKD. This CDR3 comprises 13 residues. Trimming took off 1 base at V and 11 bases at J, with 13 bases between the two ends. CDR3 in amino acids: CATSDFSGLEAFF. The CDR3 coding sequence is TGTGCCACCAGTGATTTTTCAGGGCTTGAGGCTTTCTTT.

This clonotype was seen more than once but under ten times. The chain has TRBV13 and TRBJ2-7; maybe TRBD1 (5 bases). This CDR3 comprises 16 residues. The V end lost 0 bases, the J end lost 2 bases, and 14 bases lay between the germline ends. CDR1 and CDR2 from the germline V gene are PRHDT and FYEKMQ (reference sequence). The CDR3 is CASSLGWGAETYEQYF. DNA for the CDR3: TGTGCCAGCAGCTTAGGATGGGGCGCGGAGACCTACGAGCAGTACTTC. Combining the CDR3 with reference TRBV13 and TRBJ2-7 gives the whole variable domain AAGVIQSPRHLIKEKRETATLKCYPIPRHDTVYWYQQGPGQDPQFLISFYEKMQSDKGSIPDRFSAQQFSDYHSELNMSSLELGDSALYFCASSLGWGAETYEQYFGPGTRLTVT.

This clonotype was counted between two and nine times. The J gene is TRBJ1-4, the V gene TRBV6-5, with D hard to call. Germline V gene sequence: CDR1 MNHEY, CDR2 SVGAGI. The V end lost 0 bases, the J end lost 8 bases, and 10 bases lay between the germline ends. The CDR3 extends over 14 amino acids. For the CDR3, the DNA is TGTGCCAGCAGTTACTCGAGTTTTTCCGAAAAACTGTTTTTT. Translation: CASSYSSFSEKLFF.

In this sample, this clonotype turned up a few times. The chain has TRBV4-3 and TRBJ2-5, with 9 bases that match TRBD1. The trim removed 1 base at V and 3 bases at J, leaving 9 bases unmatched. CDR1 and CDR2 (germline): LGHNA, YSLEER. CDR3 length equals 17 residues. CDR3 amino acids: CASSQGLGTGRKETQYF. CDR3 sequence (DNA): TGCGCCAGCAGCCAAGGTCTAGGGACAGGGAGAAAAGAGACCCAGTACTTC.

This clonotype occurred many times. The chain recombines TRBV9 with TRBJ2-1, with TRBD2 matching over 12 bases. V was clipped by 4 bases and J by 10 bases; unmatched bases: 9. From germline, CDR1 is SGDLS and CDR2 YYNGEE. The CDR3 is 15 residues long. CDR3 sequence: CASSLPRGTSGEQFF. CDR3 nucleotides: TGTGCCAGCAGCTTACCGAGGGGGACTAGCGGGGAGCAGTTCTTC.

The V gene is TRBV4-3, the J gene TRBJ2-7; possible D gene TRBD1, 5 bases. This CDR3 has 14 amino acids. V was pared by 0 bases and J by 6 bases, with 12 bases between. Germline V gene sequence: CDR1 LGHNA, CDR2 YSLEER. CDR3 sequence reads: CASSQDIETAEQYF. DNA of the CDR3: TGCGCCAGCAGCCAAGATATAGAGACAGCCGAGCAGTACTTC.

This clonotype was counted between two and nine times. The gene calls are TRBV12-3 or TRBV12-4 and TRBJ2-5, with TRBD2 as a possible D gene (6 bases). The V end was cut by 5 bases, the J end by 5 bases, with 15 bases between. The CDR3 loop spans 14 amino acids. The CDR3 bases are TGTGCCAGCAGTGCCAGGAGGGCCTCGGAGACCCAGTACTTC. As protein: CASSARRASETQYF.

This sequence joins TRBV4-1 and TRBJ2-7, with D maybe TRBD2 (6 bases). Germline V gives CDR1 MGHRA, CDR2 YSYEKL. The V end was cut by 0 bases, the J end by 2 bases, with 8 bases between. The CDR3 length is 14 residues. CDR3 residues: CASSQEERAYEQYF. As DNA, the CDR3 is TGCGCCAGCAGCCAAGAGGAGCGGGCCTACGAGCAGTACTTC.

This clonotype was seen more than once but under ten times. V is TRBV7-9 and J is TRBJ1-1, with a possible D match to TRBD1 (6 bases). This CDR3 spans 16 amino acids. Trimming took 7 bases from V and 4 from J, leaving 22 bases between them. Germline CDR1 and CDR2: SEHNR and FQNEAQ (reference sequence). CDR3 coding DNA: TGTGCCAGCACGCCCCCCTTGAGCAGGGGTCCCACTGAAGCTTTCTTT. It yields the protein CASTPPLSRGPTEAFF.

This clonotype was recorded only once. This rearrangement joins TRBV28 to TRBJ2-7; 7 positions agree with TRBD1. This CDR3 is built from 14 residues. Germline V gene lookup returns CDR1 MDHEN and CDR2 SYDVKM. With V trimmed by 7 bases and J by 2 bases, 8 bases remained unmatched. CDR3 residues: CASKSWTGPYEQYF. The DNA of the CDR3 is TGTGCCAGCAAGTCCTGGACAGGTCCCTACGAGCAGTACTTC.

The genes are TRBV28 and TRBJ1-1; TRBD1 aligns across 9 bases. Germline-derived CDR1 and CDR2 are MDHEN and SYDVKM. The V gene end was trimmed by 7 bases and the J gene end by 4 bases; junction bases not matched to a gene: 4. The CDR3 loop spans 13 amino acids. The CDR3 loop is CASTRQGGTEAFF. As DNA, the CDR3 is TGTGCCAGCACCAGACAGGGGGGCACTGAAGCTTTCTTT.

This chain's CDR3 is CASSYKQGGQPQHF. The CDR3 DNA follows: TGTGCCAGCAGTTACAAACAGGGGGGTCAGCCCCAGCATTTT. V is TRBV6-5 and J is TRBJ1-5; TRBD1 matches 8 bases. The J segment lost 6 bases and the V segment lost 2 bases, leaving 3 bases of the junction unmatched. From germline, CDR1 is MNHEY and CDR2 SVGAGI. This CDR3 region has 14 residues.